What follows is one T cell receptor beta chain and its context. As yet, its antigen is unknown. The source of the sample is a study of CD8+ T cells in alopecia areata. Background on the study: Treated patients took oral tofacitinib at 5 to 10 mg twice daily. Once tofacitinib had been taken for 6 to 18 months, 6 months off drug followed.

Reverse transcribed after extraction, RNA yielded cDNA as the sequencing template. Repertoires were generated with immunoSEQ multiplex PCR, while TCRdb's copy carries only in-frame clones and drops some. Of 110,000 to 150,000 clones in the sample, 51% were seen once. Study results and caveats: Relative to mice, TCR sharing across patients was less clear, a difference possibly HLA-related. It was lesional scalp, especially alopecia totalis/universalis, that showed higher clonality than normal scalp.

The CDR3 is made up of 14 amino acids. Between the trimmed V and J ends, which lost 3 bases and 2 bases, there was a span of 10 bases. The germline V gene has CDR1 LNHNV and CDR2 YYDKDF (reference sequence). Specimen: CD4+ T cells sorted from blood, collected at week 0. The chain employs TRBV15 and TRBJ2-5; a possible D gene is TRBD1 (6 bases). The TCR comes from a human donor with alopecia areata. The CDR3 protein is CATSRLQGQETQYF. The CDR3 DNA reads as TGTGCCACCAGCAGGCTACAGGGTCAAGAGACCCAGTACTTC. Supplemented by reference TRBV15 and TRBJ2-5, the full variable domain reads DAMVIQNPRYQVTQFGKPVTLSCSQTLNHNVMYWYQQKSSQAPKLLFHYYDKDFNNEADTPDNFQSRRPNTSFCFLDIRSPGLGDTAMYLCATSRLQGQETQYFGPGTRLLVL.